The 14 T cell receptor beta chains given below trace back to one sample, sequenced in a study of cytomegalovirus exposure and HLA in healthy donors. Use of 60 Vbeta and 13 Jbeta primers characterized the PCR. Clones were read by immunoSEQ multiplex PCR, and TCRdb kept only the in-frame ones, dropping some. The sample yields roughly 160,000 clones, about four fifths seen once. Material: PBMCs. These receptors all stem from a boy aged 2 to 10 in good health and CMV-seronegative.

This chain connects TRBV28 to TRBJ2-7, with 7 bases fitting TRBD1. The V gene's germline CDR1 is MDHEN and CDR2 SYDVKM. The CDR3 covers 16 residues. J lost 0 bases, V lost 6 bases, and 11 bases had no gene match. CDR3 residues: CASRHRGTHSSYEQYF. CDR3 sequence (DNA): TGTGCCAGCAGGCACAGGGGAACCCATAGCTCCTACGAGCAGTACTTC.

The chain recombines TRBV10-3 with TRBJ1-2, with D perhaps TRBD1 (5 bases). Trimming cost V 6 bases and J 5 bases, with 10 bases left between them. CDR1 is ENHRY and CDR2 is SYGVKD in the germline V gene. The CDR3 runs 12 residues. In nucleotides, the CDR3 is TGTGCCATCAGAGCGCAGGGTTATGGCTACACCTTC. Translation: CAIRAQGYGYTF.

The genes are TRBV19 and TRBJ2-7; perhaps TRBD1 as D (5 bases). The CDR3 is 13 residues long. Germline V CDR1 and CDR2: LNHDA, SQIVND (reference sequence). V gave up 3 bases and J gave up 2 bases, with 8 bases separating them. The CDR3, as DNA: TGTGCCAGTAGTATCGGCAGGGCCTACGAGCAGTACTTC. It encodes CASSIGRAYEQYF.

The chain combines TRBV27 with TRBJ2-6, with unresolved D. Germline V lookup: CDR1 MNHEY, CDR2 SMNVEV (reference sequence). The CDR3 contains 14 residues. The V end lost 7 bases, the J end lost 0 bases, and 7 bases lay between the germline ends. This CDR3 is CASKQSSGANVLTF. Written as DNA, the CDR3 is TGTGCCAGCAAACAGTCCTCTGGGGCCAACGTCCTGACTTTC.

This sequence joins TRBV11-2 and TRBJ2-7; tentatively, D is TRBD1 (6 bases). CDR1 is SGHAT and CDR2 is FQNNGV in the germline V gene. With 6 bases removed from V and 0 bases from J, the gap between germline ends came to 18 bases. The CDR3 has 16 residues. CDR3 protein: CASSKGVTTGSYEQYF. The CDR3 region has the DNA TGTGCCAGCAGTAAGGGGGTAACGACGGGCTCCTACGAGCAGTACTTC.

The table lists this clone with a count of one. The genes are TRBV5-1 and TRBJ2-1; 7 bases line up with TRBD2. The germline V gene encodes CDR1 SGHRS and CDR2 YFSETQ. The CDR3 covers 13 residues. Losses at the gene ends were 1 base for V and 7 bases for J; bases not matched to a gene: 2. The CDR3: CASSLKAGNEQFF. CDR3 nucleotides: TGCGCCAGCAGCTTGAAAGCGGGAAATGAGCAGTTCTTC.

V is TRBV11-2 and J is TRBJ2-2; 8 bases agree with TRBD2. The CDR3 totals 17 residues. The germline gives CDR1 SGHAT, CDR2 FQNNGV. Trimming removed 3 bases from V and 1 base from J; junction bases left unmatched: 7. This CDR3 reads CASSFTRLARNTGELFF. The CDR3 nucleotides are TGTGCCAGCAGCTTTACCCGACTAGCGAGGAACACCGGGGAGCTGTTTTTT.

This sequence joins TRBV7-9 and TRBJ1-1; a possible D gene is TRBD1 (5 bases). Trimming took 4 bases from V and 3 from J, leaving 15 bases between them. The CDR3 is made up of 15 amino acids. Germline CDR1 SEHNR, CDR2 FQNEAQ (reference sequence). In DNA, the CDR3 is TGTGCCAGCAGCTCGTGGGCGGGGGACGACACTGAAGCTTTCTTT. This translates into CASSSWAGDDTEAFF.

In this sample, this clone turned up once. V and J are TRBV27 and TRBJ2-1; D may be TRBD2 (6 bases). CDR1 is MNHEY, CDR2 SMNVEV, per germline (reference sequence). This CDR3 is 15 amino acids long. Trimming stripped 3 bases from V and 4 bases from J, with 13 bases between. The CDR3 sequence: CASSLGSGLYNEQFF. The DNA for the CDR3 is TGTGCCAGCAGTTTGGGTAGCGGCCTGTACAATGAGCAGTTCTTC.

The V call is TRBV29-1, the J call TRBJ1-2; tentative D call: TRBD1 (5 bases). CDR1 and CDR2 from the germline V gene are SQVTM and ANQGSEA. The CDR3 totals 14 residues. V was clipped by 2 bases and J by 1 base, with 11 bases between them. The CDR3 region is CSVEWGGVNYGYTF. The CDR3 nucleotides are TGCAGCGTTGAATGGGGGGGAGTTAACTATGGCTACACCTTC.

The genes are TRBV7-2 and TRBJ2-5; 10 positions match TRBD2. There are 15 residues in the CDR3. From germline, CDR1 is SGHTA and CDR2 FQGNSA. The J segment lost 7 bases and the V segment lost 1 base, leaving 6 bases of the junction unmatched. The CDR3 DNA sequence: TGTGCCAGCAGCTTAGTGAGGACTAGCGGTGTGACCCAGTACTTC. Encoded protein: CASSLVRTSGVTQYF.

The rearrangement links TRBV5-4 to TRBJ1-2; the D is unclear. This CDR3 is 15 amino acids long. Trimming took off 1 base at V and 2 bases at J, with 12 bases between the two ends. Germline lookup yields CDR1 SGHNT and CDR2 YYREEE (reference sequence). CDR3 coding DNA: TGTGCCAGCAGCTTGATAGCAGCCGTCAACTATGGCTACACCTTC. It specifies CASSLIAAVNYGYTF.

The chain employs TRBV10-3 and TRBJ2-7, with 10 nucleotides matching TRBD1. CDR1 is ENHRY, CDR2 SYGVKD, per germline. CDR3 length: 13 residues. The ends lost 7 bases at V and 5 bases at J; junction bases unmatched: 5. The CDR3 is CAINRDRGNEQYF. The CDR3 bases are TGTGCCATCAACCGGGACAGGGGTAACGAGCAGTACTTC.

V and J are TRBV7-6 and TRBJ2-5; the match to TRBD1 covers 10 bases. CDR3 size: 14 residues. After removal of 5 bases from V and 5 bases from J, the junction contained 5 bases not matched to a gene. Germline values: CDR1 SGHVS, CDR2 FNYEAQ. The CDR3 bases are TGTGCCAGCAGCCGAGACAGGGGGCGTGAGACCCAGTACTTC. Protein: CASSRDRGRETQYF.